This entry features one T cell receptor (beta chain) sequence. Original processing methods: The authors estimated nucleated cell counts from reference gene primer amplification. TCRdb's copy holds only in-frame clones and misses some; the assay was immunoSEQ multiplex PCR. The V and J calls and clone size come from that table; D and trimming were worked out from the DNA. The repertoire consists of around 250,000 clones, with about 83% occurring once and the leading ten covering approximately 5.9%. This record belongs to a study of blood T cell repertoires in COVID-19. Across the whole study: Nucleic acid was either cDNA or gDNA, and it came from T cells, B-cell-depleted T cells, or PBMCs.

Sequenced sample: peripheral blood. The receptor's source is a man older than 75 with acute or convalescent COVID-19.

The CDR3 protein is CAISPADGTSGRANTGELFF. The CDR3 DNA reads as TGTGCCATCAGCCCAGCTGATGGGACTAGCGGGAGAGCGAACACCGGGGAGCTGTTTTTT. The rearrangement joins TRBV10-3 to TRBJ2-2; TRBD2 matches 14 bases. There are 20 residues in the CDR3. The ends lost 6 bases at V and 0 bases at J; junction bases unmatched: 12. CDR1 and CDR2 (germline): ENHRY, SYGVKD.